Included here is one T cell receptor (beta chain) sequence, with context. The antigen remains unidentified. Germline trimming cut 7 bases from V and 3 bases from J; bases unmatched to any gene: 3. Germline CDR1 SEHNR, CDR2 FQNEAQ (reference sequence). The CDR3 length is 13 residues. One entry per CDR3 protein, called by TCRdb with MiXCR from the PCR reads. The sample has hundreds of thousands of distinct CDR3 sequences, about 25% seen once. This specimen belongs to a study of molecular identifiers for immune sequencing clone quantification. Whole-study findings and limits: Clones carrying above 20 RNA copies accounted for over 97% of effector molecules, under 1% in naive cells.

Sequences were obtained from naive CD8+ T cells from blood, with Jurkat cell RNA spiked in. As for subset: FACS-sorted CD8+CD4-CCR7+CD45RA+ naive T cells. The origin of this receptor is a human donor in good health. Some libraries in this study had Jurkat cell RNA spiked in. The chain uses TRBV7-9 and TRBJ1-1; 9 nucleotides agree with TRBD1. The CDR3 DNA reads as TGTGCCAGCATGACAGGGGGGTACACTGAAGCTTTCTTT. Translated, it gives CASMTGGYTEAFF.